Sequencing of this T cell receptor (beta chain) was carried out in a study of blood T cell repertoires in COVID-19. Study-level background: Acute and convalescent COVID-19 samples came from the United States, Italy and Spain.

Original methodology: How many nucleated cells were present was estimated from reference gene primer amplification. Using immunoSEQ multiplex PCR, the repertoire was profiled, and TCRdb retains in-frame clones only, with some absent. That table furnishes V, J and clone size, whereas the DNA furnished D and trimming. The data show some 100,000 clones, with over 80% seen just once and around 15% held by the top ten. This CDR3 is 14 amino acids long. CDR1 is SGDLS and CDR2 is YYNGEE in the germline V gene. Unmatched junction bases numbered 7, after V lost 3 bases and J lost 5 bases. The sequence was obtained from a man aged 45-65 years with active or convalescent COVID-19. The sequenced sample consisted of peripheral blood. This chain links TRBV9 with TRBJ2-7; 8 nucleotides align to TRBD1. CDR3 DNA sequence: TGTGCCAGCAGCGATACCGGGACAGGCGACGAGCAGTACTTC. Translating it yields CASSDTGTGDEQYF. Full variable domain (remainder filled in from reference TRBV9 and TRBJ2-7): DSGVTQTPKHLITATGQRVTLRCSPRSGDLSVYWYQQSLDQGLQFLIQYYNGEERAKGNILERFSAQQFPDLHSELNLSSLELGDSALYFCASSDTGTGDEQYFGPGTRLTVT.